Below are 5 T cell receptor beta chains sequenced from a single sample in a study of OX40 agonist ivuxolimab in advanced cancers. Profiling relied on immunoSEQ multiplex PCR, and the TCRdb table lists in-frame clones only, not all of them. The sample has roughly 87,000 clones, about 89% seen once; the top ten hold almost 8.5%. The sample here was CD4+ or CD8+ T cells sorted from blood, taken in a trial of the OX40 agonist ivuxolimab. The receptors here all came from an adult with an advanced solid tumor such as melanoma, head and neck, liver or kidney cancer.

This clone was observed a handful of times. This chain uses TRBV30 with TRBJ1-1; TRBD1 might be the D (5 bases). The CDR3 is made up of 12 amino acids. Germline values: CDR1 GTSNPN, CDR2 SVGIG (reference sequence). Trimming cost V 5 bases and J 7 bases, with 14 bases left between them. CDR3 coding DNA: TGTGCCTGGTCCGTACAGGTCCTTGAAGCTTTCTTT. Its translation is CAWSVQVLEAFF.

This chain joins TRBV4-2 and TRBJ2-2, with 8 bases fitting TRBD1. This CDR3 has 15 residues. The ends lost 3 bases at V and 11 bases at J; junction bases unmatched: 11. Germline values: CDR1 LGHNA, CDR2 YNFKEQ. This chain's CDR3 is CASSHDGDRMGELFF. The CDR3 bases are TGTGCCAGCAGCCACGACGGGGACAGGATGGGAGAGCTGTTTTTT.

This rearrangement joins TRBV6-5 to TRBJ2-4, with TRBD2 matching 9 bases. CDR3 length: 11 amino acids. In germline, CDR1 is MNHEY, CDR2 SVGAGI. Germline trimming cut 2 bases from V and 14 bases from J; bases unmatched to any gene: 1. The CDR3 is CASSYGGREYF. DNA for the CDR3: TGTGCCAGCAGTTACGGCGGGAGGGAGTACTTC.

The CDR3 coding sequence is TGTGCCAGCAGCAAAGACGGCAGCCTATTTTCTAACTATGGCTACACCTTC. Amino acids: CASSKDGSLFSNYGYTF. The V and J genes are TRBV21-1 and TRBJ1-2. TRBV21-1 is flagged as a pseudogene. CDR3 length: 17 residues.

This sequence joins TRBV30 and TRBJ2-1, with D possibly matching TRBD2 (6 bases). The CDR3 is made up of 13 amino acids. V lost 7 bases and J lost 6, with 16 bases in between. From germline, CDR1 is GTSNPN and CDR2 SVGIG (reference sequence). The CDR3: CAFTGTYLNEQFF. As DNA, the CDR3 is TGTGCCTTTACCGGGACTTACCTCAATGAGCAGTTCTTC.